Shown below are 17 T cell receptor beta chains from a single sample sequenced in a study of T cell responses to AZD1222 COVID-19 vaccine. The protocol was immunoSEQ multiplex PCR, while the TCRdb copy is restricted to in-frame clones and leaves out a portion. The table includes about 180,000 clones, approximately 91% detected once. Sequencing was performed on peripheral blood, taken on day 0 of AZD1222 vaccination. The receptors derive from an adult in good health.

The V call is TRBV7-2, the J call TRBJ2-5; D is perhaps TRBD2 (6 bases). Between the trimmed V and J ends, which lost 3 bases and 5 bases, there was a span of 16 bases. Germline CDR1 reads SGHTA; CDR2 reads FQGNSA. CDR3 length: 15 amino acids. The DNA for the CDR3 is TGTGCCAGCAGCTTGCCCTCAGGAGGGACGGAGACCCAGTACTTC. Its translation: CASSLPSGGTETQYF.

V gene TRBV6-5 combines with J gene TRBJ1-5, with 9 positions matching TRBD1. CDR1 and CDR2 (germline): MNHEY, SVGAGI. J gave up 7 bases and V 6 bases, and 10 bases lay outside the gene matches. The CDR3 length is 15 residues. CDR3 region: CASSPDRGTGQPQHF. The CDR3, as DNA: TGTGCCAGCAGCCCGGACAGGGGCACGGGGCAGCCCCAGCATTTT.

This sequence joins TRBV10-2 and TRBJ2-7, with 7 bases that match TRBD1. Trimming at V came to 6 bases and at J to 4 bases, leaving 3 bases not matched to a gene. The CDR3 totals 12 residues. Germline CDR1 WSHSY, CDR2 SAAADI. CDR3 region: CASRRGPYEQYF. CDR3 nucleotide sequence: TGCGCCAGCAGAAGGGGGCCTTACGAGCAGTACTTC.

V and J are TRBV5-4 and TRBJ2-3, with 13 bases aligning to TRBD2. The CDR3 contains 17 residues. CDR1 is SGHNT and CDR2 is YYREEE in the germline V gene (reference sequence). The junction had 8 bases not matched to a gene; V was cut back by 4 bases and J by 3 bases. CDR3: CASSTDGLAGVTDTQYF. The CDR3, as DNA: TGTGCCAGCAGCACCGACGGACTAGCGGGGGTGACAGATACGCAGTATTTT.

This clone came up once. DNA for the CDR3: TGTGCCAGCAGCTTAGGTGTGGGCTCTGGAAACACCATATATTTT. It translates to CASSLGVGSGNTIYF. The chain uses TRBV7-9 and TRBJ1-3; D remains unclear. The germline V gene has CDR1 SEHNR and CDR2 FQNEAQ (reference sequence). The germline V and J ends were trimmed by 1 base and 0 bases, with 7 bases remaining between them. The CDR3 has 15 residues. Full variable domain (rest looked up from reference TRBV7-9 and TRBJ1-3): DTGVSQNPRHKITKRGQNVTFRCDPISEHNRLYWYRQTLGQGPEFLTYFQNEAQLEKSRLLSDRFSAERPKGSFSTLEIQRTEQGDSAMYLCASSLGVGSGNTIYFGEGSWLTVV.

The chain is built from TRBV3-1 (or the pseudogene TRBV3-2) and TRBJ2-3, with D possibly TRBD2 on 7 matching bases. The V gene lost 1 base and the J gene lost 2 bases, with 13 bases spanning the gap. From germline, CDR1 is LGHDT and CDR2 YNNKEL (reference sequence). This CDR3 spans 16 amino acids. The CDR3 DNA reads TGTGCCAGCAGCCAAGCCGGGGGGCGAGCCACAGATACGCAGTATTTT. As protein: CASSQAGGRATDTQYF.

V is TRBV7-6 and J is TRBJ2-2; TRBD1 might be the D (6 bases). CDR3 length: 15 amino acids. The ends were cut back, 4 bases at V and 7 bases at J, with 16 bases in the middle. Germline values: CDR1 SGHVS, CDR2 FNYEAQ. CDR3 nucleotide sequence: TGTGCCAGCAGCTCCGAACAGGGAAGAGGCGGGGAGCTGTTTTTT. Protein product: CASSSEQGRGGELFF.

The chain has TRBV7-2 and TRBJ1-6, with 7 bases lining up with TRBD1. Looked up from germline, CDR1 is SGHTA and CDR2 is FQGNSA. This CDR3 contains 16 residues. Trimming cost V 4 bases and J 6 bases; bases outside gene matches: 9. For the CDR3, the DNA is TGTGCCAGCAGCTCACAGCCGGGACAGACTAATTCACCCCTCCACTTT. Translation: CASSSQPGQTNSPLHF.

V and J are TRBV29-1 and TRBJ1-1; D possibly corresponds to TRBD1 (5 bases). V lost 4 bases to trimming and J lost 1 base, with 10 bases between them. Germline CDR1 and CDR2: SQVTM and ANQGSEA. This CDR3 is built from 13 residues. This chain's CDR3 is CSVAVGRNTEAFF. CDR3 coding DNA: TGCAGCGTTGCCGTGGGGCGGAACACTGAAGCTTTCTTT.

This chain links TRBV19 with TRBJ2-2; 8 bases map to TRBD1. The CDR3 length is 15 residues. The ends lost 3 bases at V and 7 bases at J; junction bases unmatched: 7. CDR1 LNHDA and CDR2 SQIVND come from the germline V gene (reference sequence). CDR3 in amino acids: CASSISQGADGELFF. The CDR3 DNA reads TGTGCCAGTAGTATTAGCCAGGGGGCTGACGGGGAGCTGTTTTTT.

This clone was counted once. The chain recombines TRBV9 with TRBJ1-6; TRBD1 matches at 10 bases. Per the germline V gene, CDR1 is SGDLS and CDR2 is YYNGEE. Losses at the gene ends were 4 bases for V and 7 bases for J; bases not matched to a gene: 5. The CDR3 runs 15 residues. The DNA for the CDR3 is TGTGCCAGCAGCTTTGGGACAGGGGACAATTCACCCCTCCACTTT. Protein product: CASSFGTGDNSPLHF.

The chain combines TRBV6-2 or TRBV6-3 with TRBJ2-1, with TRBD1 identical over 10 bases. CDR3 length: 16 residues. V trimming: 2 bases; J trimming: 3 bases; junction bases outside the gene matches: 4. CDR1 is MNHEY, CDR2 SVGEGT, per germline. This CDR3 reads CASSYPTGGGYNEQFF. The CDR3 coding sequence is TGTGCCAGCAGTTACCCGACAGGGGGCGGCTACAATGAGCAGTTCTTC.

The J gene is TRBJ2-1, the V gene TRBV19; D is uncertain. This CDR3 contains 16 residues. From germline, CDR1 is LNHDA and CDR2 SQIVND (reference sequence). The V and J ends lost 1 base and 0 bases respectively, with 10 bases between them. CDR3 DNA sequence: TGTGCCAGTAGTATAGGGTCGTCCAACTCCTACAATGAGCAGTTCTTC. Translating it yields CASSIGSSNSYNEQFF.

The chain employs TRBV6-5 and TRBJ1-5, with TRBD1 matching 9 bases. The CDR3 covers 15 residues. CDR1 and CDR2 (germline): MNHEY, SVGAGI. Trimming removed 4 bases from V and 9 bases from J; junction bases left unmatched: 10. The CDR3 reads CASSSVQGARGPQHF. Written as DNA, the CDR3 is TGTGCCAGCAGTTCGGTACAGGGGGCGCGAGGGCCCCAGCATTTT.

This chain links TRBV6-5 with TRBJ1-1; 10 positions agree with TRBD1. CDR1 is MNHEY and CDR2 is SVGAGI in the germline V gene. The CDR3 is 12 amino acids. V lost 6 bases and J lost 10; bases outside the gene matches: 5. CDR3 amino acids: CASRQGQGRAFF. The CDR3 nucleotides are TGTGCCAGCAGGCAGGGACAGGGGAGAGCTTTCTTT.

The V gene is TRBV6-5, the J gene TRBJ2-3; the match to TRBD1 covers 7 bases. V dropped 10 bases and J dropped 0; count of bases not matched to a gene: 7. The CDR3 sequence is 14 residues long. The germline V gene has CDR1 MNHEY and CDR2 SVGAGI. DNA for the CDR3: TGTGCCACCTCCGGGACAGTGAGCACAGATACGCAGTATTTT. It yields the protein CATSGTVSTDTQYF.

This chain connects TRBV5-8 to TRBJ1-1; no clear D. V dropped 4 bases and J dropped 2 bases, with 15 bases sitting between them. Germline V CDR1 and CDR2: SGHTS, YDEGEE. CDR3 length: 15 amino acids. The CDR3 DNA sequence: TGTGCCAGCAGCCAAGGGCCCGAGAGAAACACTGAAGCTTTCTTT. Protein sequence: CASSQGPERNTEAFF.